These T cell receptor beta chains were read from a single sample in a study of cytomegalovirus exposure and HLA in healthy donors. Assay: immunoSEQ multiplex PCR; the TCRdb copy retains only in-frame clones and omits some. The table lists roughly 150,000 clones, more than 65% of them singletons, with 4.7% in the top ten. The sequencing sample was made of PBMCs. Receptor source: a man aged 18 to 30 in good health and CMV-seropositive. CDR3s include the opening cysteine and the closing phenylalanine or tryptophan. The D gene is left open where the match is weak. For some rows the clone size is stated as once, few or many, or as a class when expanded; others skip it.

D,size,J,V,DNA,CDR3
-,-,TRBJ1-1,TRBV5-4,TGTGCCAGCAGCTTGGATCTCCGTACGGGCACTGAAGCTTTCTTT,CASSLDLRTGTEAFF
-,-,TRBJ2-1,TRBV7-9,TGTGCCAGCAGCTTAGCCCAGGGGTTCCGTCAATTCTTC,CASSLAQGFRQFF
-,-,TRBJ2-6,TRBV28,TGTGCCAGCATTGAACGGGGAGGCCTTGCCTCTGGGGCCAACGTCCTGACTTTC,CASIERGGLASGANVLTF
TRBD2,-,TRBJ2-2,TRBV6-5,TGTGCCAGCAAACTAGCGGGGAGCGGGGAGCTGTTTTTT,CASKLAGSGELFF
-,-,TRBJ1-1,TRBV29-1,TGCAGCGTTGAAGTCCGGCAGGGAGGCGCTGAAGCTTTCTTT,CSVEVRQGGAEAFF
-,-,TRBJ1-2,TRBV5-1,TGCGCCAGCAGCTTGGCCGATGGGGGGGCTGCTAACTATGGCTACACCTTC,CASSLADGGAANYGYTF
-,-,TRBJ2-3,TRBV5-4,TGTGCCAGCAGCCAACGCTTGGGGGGGGCAACAGATACGCAGTATTTT,CASSQRLGGATDTQYF
-,-,TRBJ1-5,TRBV30,TGTGCCTGGAGTAGGAGACAGGATCAGCCCCAGCATTTT,CAWSRRQDQPQHF
-,once,TRBJ1-1,TRBV5-1,TGCGCCAGCAGCTTTAACCCGGACACGAACACTGAAGCTTTCTTT,CASSFNPDTNTEAFF
TRBD1,-,TRBJ2-2,TRBV19,TGTGCCAGTAGTTTCCCGTTCGACAGGGGGTACACGAACACCGGGGAGCTGTTTTTT,CASSFPFDRGYTNTGELFF
TRBD1,-,TRBJ2-2,TRBV10-3,TGTGCCATCAGGGATTCAGGGACAGCGAACACCGGGGAGCTGTTTTTT,CAIRDSGTANTGELFF
-,few,TRBJ2-5,TRBV11-3,TGTGCCAGCAGCTTAGCCACCCAGGGGGGAGAGACCCAGTACTTC,CASSLATQGGETQYF
-,once,TRBJ1-1,TRBV11-2,TGTGCCAGCAGCTTGCAGGGTTTCGACACTGAAGCTTTCTTT,CASSLQGFDTEAFF
TRBD2,-,TRBJ2-3,TRBV7-6,TGTGCCAGCAGCCGGACTAGCGGGGGTCCCACAGATACGCAGTATTTT,CASSRTSGGPTDTQYF